What follows are 22 T cell receptor beta chains derived from one specimen sequenced in a study of cytomegalovirus exposure and HLA in healthy donors. Both 60 Vbeta primers and 13 Jbeta primers went into the PCR. Sequencing used immunoSEQ multiplex PCR; TCRdb keeps in-frame clones, though not all of them. Here the sample spans some 180,000 clones, about 80% being singletons. Sequencing was carried out using PBMCs. These receptor sequences come from a young woman in good health and CMV-seropositive.

V gene TRBV18 combines with J gene TRBJ1-2, with TRBD1 as a possible D gene (5 bases). The CDR3 runs to 13 residues. Germline loops: CDR1 KGHSH, CDR2 LQKENI. V was trimmed by 6 bases and J by 2 bases, leaving 10 bases between them. The CDR3 sequence is CASSPSGNYGYTF. The CDR3 DNA sequence: TGTGCCAGCTCCCCCTCAGGGAACTATGGCTACACCTTC.

The chain is built from TRBV5-1 and TRBJ2-3; D is possibly TRBD2 (6 bases). The V end lost 4 bases, the J end lost 6 bases, and 12 bases lay between the germline ends. Germline V gene data show CDR1 as SGHRS and CDR2 as YFSETQ. The CDR3 totals 13 residues. The DNA for the CDR3 is TGCGCCAGCAGCATACCTGCGGGGGATACGCAGTATTTT. Its translation is CASSIPAGDTQYF.

The chain carries TRBV4-2 and TRBJ2-3; 10 bases are shared with TRBD1. Germline CDR1 LGHNA, CDR2 YNFKEQ. The V gene end was trimmed by 1 base and the J gene end by 3 bases; junction bases not matched to a gene: 7. The CDR3 spans 17 residues. CDR3 region: CASSQVWGQGKTDTQYF. The CDR3 DNA reads as TGTGCCAGCAGCCAAGTATGGGGACAGGGGAAGACAGATACGCAGTATTTT.

The CDR3 loop reads CSVDPVGQGDGYTF. In DNA form, the CDR3 reads TGCAGCGTAGACCCCGTGGGACAGGGTGATGGCTACACCTTC. The chain carries TRBV29-1 and TRBJ1-2; 9 bases are a match to TRBD1. V shed 6 bases, J shed 6 bases, and the junction held 11 bases outside the gene matches. The CDR3 has 14 amino acids. Germline lookup yields CDR1 SQVTM and CDR2 ANQGSEA.

V is TRBV5-1 and J is TRBJ2-3; possibly TRBD2 for D (6 bases). The germline V and J ends were trimmed by 2 bases and 1 base, with 11 bases remaining between them. The germline V gene has CDR1 SGHRS and CDR2 YFSETQ. This CDR3 comprises 15 residues. Written as DNA, the CDR3 is TGCGCCAGCAGCTTCTTGGGGACTGGCACAGATACGCAGTATTTT. Its translation is CASSFLGTGTDTQYF.

The rearrangement joins TRBV19 to TRBJ1-2; the match to TRBD1 covers 9 bases. The CDR3 has 17 residues. V lost 2 bases, J lost 4 bases, and 11 bases stayed unmatched. CDR1 is LNHDA and CDR2 is SQIVND in the germline V gene (reference sequence). This CDR3 reads CASSITLGQGSFYGYTF. The CDR3 nucleotides are TGTGCCAGTAGTATAACGTTGGGACAGGGATCCTTCTATGGCTACACCTTC.

The V gene is TRBV6-5, the J gene TRBJ1-5, with D possibly matching TRBD1 (5 bases). Trimming removed 5 bases at V and 2 bases at J, with 10 bases between. The V gene's germline CDR1 is MNHEY and CDR2 SVGAGI. This CDR3 comprises 14 residues. The CDR3 here is CASSVDRGNQPQHF. The CDR3 region has the DNA TGTGCCAGCAGTGTCGACAGAGGCAATCAGCCCCAGCATTTT.

The rearrangement links TRBV6-6 to TRBJ2-5; D possibly corresponds to TRBD1 (6 bases). Germline values: CDR1 MNHNY, CDR2 SVGAGI (reference sequence). V gave up 5 bases and J gave up 1 base, with 8 bases separating them. There are 13 residues in the CDR3. CDR3 loop: CASSTRGQETQYF. The CDR3 DNA is TGTGCCAGCAGTACCAGGGGCCAAGAGACCCAGTACTTC.

This sequence joins TRBV5-1 and TRBJ2-2; 11 positions match TRBD2. The ends lost 0 bases at V and 1 base at J; junction bases unmatched: 5. The CDR3 consists of 18 residues. The germline V gene has CDR1 SGHRS and CDR2 YFSETQ. Here the CDR3 reads CASSLVPSGGLNTGELFF. The CDR3 region has the DNA TGCGCCAGCAGCTTGGTTCCTAGCGGGGGGCTGAACACCGGGGAGCTGTTTTTT.

The V call is TRBV19, the J call TRBJ2-7, with TRBD1 matching 9 bases. There are 14 residues in the CDR3. V gave up 6 bases and J gave up 2 bases; unmatched junction bases: 5. From germline, CDR1 is LNHDA and CDR2 SQIVND (reference sequence). CDR3 loop: CASRPDRGTYEQYF. The CDR3 coding sequence is TGTGCCAGTAGACCCGACAGGGGGACCTACGAGCAGTACTTC.

There are a few counts of this clone. V and J are TRBV6-6 and TRBJ2-1; D not certain. This CDR3 has 15 amino acids. CDR1 and CDR2 from the germline V gene are MNHNY and SVGAGI (reference sequence). The ends were cut back, 5 bases at V and 0 bases at J, with 11 bases in the middle. CDR3 DNA sequence: TGTGCCAGCAGTAGAGCGTTTAGCTCCTACAATGAGCAGTTCTTC. This sequence encodes CASSRAFSSYNEQFF.

The V call is TRBV18, the J call TRBJ1-2; D is perhaps TRBD1 (5 bases). The germline V gene encodes CDR1 KGHSH and CDR2 LQKENI. V lost 1 base and J 3 bases, leaving 15 bases between the germline ends. This CDR3 is 16 amino acids long. The CDR3 region has the DNA TGTGCCAGCTCACCACGCTTCGGCAGGGTGGACTATGGCTACACCTTC. Translation: CASSPRFGRVDYGYTF.

This chain connects TRBV30 to TRBJ1-1; D is unresolved. Germline lookup yields CDR1 GTSNPN and CDR2 SVGIG (reference sequence). The CDR3 sequence is 12 residues long. V lost 2 bases and J lost 7, with 11 bases in between. CDR3 bases: TGTGCCTGGAGTTTGGGAGGCGGTGAAGCTTTCTTT. The encoded protein is CAWSLGGGEAFF.

The chain couples TRBV18 to TRBJ2-3; 9 bases agree with TRBD2. Trimming cost V 3 bases and J 4 bases; bases outside gene matches: 5. The CDR3 covers 15 residues. The V gene's germline CDR1 is KGHSH and CDR2 LQKENI. In DNA form, the CDR3 reads TGTGCCAGCTCACCCCTTAGCGGGAGTCCAGATACGCAGTATTTT. Protein: CASSPLSGSPDTQYF.

The chain links TRBV13 to TRBJ2-4; 11 nucleotides match TRBD2. The CDR3 runs 17 residues. After removal of 4 bases from V and 2 bases from J, the junction contained 7 bases not matched to a gene. The germline CDR1 and CDR2 sequences are PRHDT and FYEKMQ (reference sequence). Written as DNA, the CDR3 is TGTGCCAGCAGCTATTCACTAGCGGGAGATCCCAAAAACATTCAGTACTTC. Protein sequence: CASSYSLAGDPKNIQYF.

The chain is built from TRBV6-6 and TRBJ2-3; maybe TRBD2 (5 bases). The CDR3 spans 13 residues. CDR1 is MNHNY, CDR2 SVGAGI, per germline (reference sequence). V lost 7 bases, J lost 5 bases, and 13 bases lay in between. The CDR3 here is CASMTPAGDTQYF. CDR3 nucleotide sequence: TGTGCCAGCATGACCCCCGCGGGAGATACGCAGTATTTT.

This chain joins TRBV5-1 and TRBJ1-2; 7 nucleotides agree with TRBD1. This CDR3 region has 13 residues. Trimming cost V 9 bases and J 7 bases; bases outside gene matches: 12. Germline loops: CDR1 SGHRS, CDR2 YFSETQ. CDR3: CAIRNRGFRGYTF. The CDR3, as DNA: TGCGCCATCCGGAACAGGGGATTCCGTGGCTACACCTTC. Using reference TRBV5-1 and TRBJ1-2 for the parts outside the CDR3, the full variable domain is KAGVTQTPRYLIKTRGQQVTLSCSPISGHRSVSWYQQTPGQGLQFLFEYFSETQRNKGNFPGRFSGRQFSNSRSEMNVSTLELGDSALYLCAIRNRGFRGYTFGSGTRLTVV.

The chain is built from TRBV30 and TRBJ2-3; maybe TRBD1 (6 bases). CDR1 is GTSNPN and CDR2 is SVGIG in the germline V gene (reference sequence). V lost 3 bases and J 11 bases, leaving 15 bases between the germline ends. The CDR3 contains 12 residues. The CDR3 reads CAWSDARGLQYF. The CDR3 region has the DNA TGTGCCTGGAGCGATGCCAGGGGTCTGCAGTATTTT.

On this clone: Other DNA sequences in the same sample also yield this CDR3. The rearrangement joins TRBV27 to TRBJ2-7, with D uncertain. The CDR3 consists of 11 residues. The V end was cut by 4 bases, the J end by 1 base, with 2 bases between. CDR1 MNHEY and CDR2 SMNVEV come from the germline V gene (reference sequence). The CDR3 sequence: CASSSSYEQYF. As DNA, the CDR3 is TGTGCCAGCAGTTCATCCTACGAGCAGTACTTC.

The rearrangement joins TRBV28 to TRBJ2-1; 11 positions agree with TRBD2. V gave up 3 bases and J gave up 0 bases; unmatched junction bases: 1. Germline CDR1 is MDHEN and CDR2 is SYDVKM. The CDR3 runs 16 residues. CDR3 in amino acids: CASSLGLAVSYNEQFF. CDR3 nucleotides: TGTGCCAGCAGTTTGGGACTAGCGGTCTCCTACAATGAGCAGTTCTTC.

The chain joins TRBV21-1 to TRBJ2-5; the table's D gene call, TRBD1, was not cross checked with the DNA. TRBV21-1 is recorded as a pseudogene. CDR3 length: 15 residues. The CDR3 loop is CASSKTDRAQETQYF. Written as DNA, the CDR3 is TGTGCCAGCAGCAAAACGGACAGGGCTCAAGAGACCCAGTACTTC.

The chain couples TRBV6-1 to TRBJ1-3; 11 bases map to TRBD1. CDR1 is MNHNS and CDR2 is SASEGT in the germline V gene. V was clipped by 7 bases and J by 8 bases; unmatched bases: 4. CDR3 length: 13 amino acids. CDR3 region: CASIGQGAYTIYF. The CDR3, as DNA: TGTGCCAGCATCGGACAGGGGGCTTACACCATATATTTT.